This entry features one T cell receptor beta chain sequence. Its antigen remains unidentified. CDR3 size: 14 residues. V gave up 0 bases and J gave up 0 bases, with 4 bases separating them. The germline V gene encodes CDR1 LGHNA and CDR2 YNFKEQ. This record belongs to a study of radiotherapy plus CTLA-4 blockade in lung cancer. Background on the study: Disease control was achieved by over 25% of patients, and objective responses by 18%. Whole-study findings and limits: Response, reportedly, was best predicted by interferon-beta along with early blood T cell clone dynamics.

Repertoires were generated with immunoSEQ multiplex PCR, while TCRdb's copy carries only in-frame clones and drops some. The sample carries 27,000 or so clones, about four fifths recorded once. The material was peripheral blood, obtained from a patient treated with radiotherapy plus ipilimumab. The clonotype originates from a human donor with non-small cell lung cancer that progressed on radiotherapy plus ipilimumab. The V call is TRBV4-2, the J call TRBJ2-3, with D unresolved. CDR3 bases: TGTGCCAGCAGCCAAGACGCTAGCACAGATACGCAGTATTTT. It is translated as CASSQDASTDTQYF.